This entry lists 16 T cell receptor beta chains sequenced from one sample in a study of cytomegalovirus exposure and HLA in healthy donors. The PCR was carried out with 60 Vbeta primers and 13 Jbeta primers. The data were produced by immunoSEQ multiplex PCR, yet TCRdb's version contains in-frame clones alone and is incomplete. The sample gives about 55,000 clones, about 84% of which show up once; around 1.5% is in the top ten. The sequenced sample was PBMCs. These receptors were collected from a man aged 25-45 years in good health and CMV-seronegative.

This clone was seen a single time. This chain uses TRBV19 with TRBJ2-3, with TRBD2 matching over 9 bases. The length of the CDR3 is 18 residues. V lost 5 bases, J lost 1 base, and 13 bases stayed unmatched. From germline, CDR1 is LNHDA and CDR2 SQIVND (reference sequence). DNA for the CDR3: TGTGCCAGTAGTCTCCGGAGGGGCGGGGGGGCCGGCACAGATACGCAGTATTTT. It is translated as CASSLRRGGGAGTDTQYF.

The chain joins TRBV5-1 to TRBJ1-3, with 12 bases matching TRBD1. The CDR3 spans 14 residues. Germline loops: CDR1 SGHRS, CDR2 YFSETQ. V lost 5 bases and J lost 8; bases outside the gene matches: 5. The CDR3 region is CASSPGQGADTIYF. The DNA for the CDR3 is TGCGCCAGCAGTCCGGGACAGGGGGCGGACACCATATATTTT.

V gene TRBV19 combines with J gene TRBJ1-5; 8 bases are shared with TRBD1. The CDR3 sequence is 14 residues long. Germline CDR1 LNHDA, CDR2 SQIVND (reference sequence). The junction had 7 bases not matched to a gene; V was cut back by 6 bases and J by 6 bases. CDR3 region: CASSFGQGTQPQHF. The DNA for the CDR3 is TGTGCCAGTAGCTTTGGACAGGGTACTCAGCCCCAGCATTTT. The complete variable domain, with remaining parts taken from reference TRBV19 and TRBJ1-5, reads DGGITQSPKYLFRKEGQNVTLSCEQNLNHDAMYWYRQDPGQGLRLIYYSQIVNDFQKGDIAEGYSVSREKKESFPLTVTSAQKNPTAFYLCASSFGQGTQPQHFGDGTRLSIL.

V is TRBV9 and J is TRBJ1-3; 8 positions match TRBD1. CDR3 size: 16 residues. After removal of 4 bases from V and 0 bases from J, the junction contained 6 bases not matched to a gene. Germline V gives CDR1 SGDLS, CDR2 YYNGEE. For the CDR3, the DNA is TGTGCCAGCAGCTCACGGACAGGGAGCTCTGGAAACACCATATATTTT. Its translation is CASSSRTGSSGNTIYF.

The CDR3 DNA reads as TGTGCCAGTAGTCAATTCCCCACCCCCGGCGAGCAGTACTTC. It translates to CASSQFPTPGEQYF. The chain recombines TRBV19 with TRBJ2-7, with D unclear. V lost 5 bases and J 6 bases, leaving 17 bases between the germline ends. The CDR3 sequence is 14 residues long. The germline CDR1 and CDR2 sequences are LNHDA and SQIVND (reference sequence).

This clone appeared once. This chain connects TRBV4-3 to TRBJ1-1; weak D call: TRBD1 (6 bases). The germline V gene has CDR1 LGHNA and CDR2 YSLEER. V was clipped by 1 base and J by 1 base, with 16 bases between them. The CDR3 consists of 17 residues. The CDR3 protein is CASSQGHFAGANTEAFF. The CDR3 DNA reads TGCGCCAGCAGCCAAGGGCATTTTGCAGGGGCGAACACTGAAGCTTTCTTT.

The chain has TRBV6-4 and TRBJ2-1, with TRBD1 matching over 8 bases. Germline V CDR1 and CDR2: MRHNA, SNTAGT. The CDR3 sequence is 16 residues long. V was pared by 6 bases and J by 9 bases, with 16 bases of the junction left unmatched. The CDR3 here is CASREDRGRSFGEQFF. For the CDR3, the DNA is TGTGCCAGCAGAGAAGACAGGGGTCGGTCCTTCGGTGAGCAGTTCTTC.

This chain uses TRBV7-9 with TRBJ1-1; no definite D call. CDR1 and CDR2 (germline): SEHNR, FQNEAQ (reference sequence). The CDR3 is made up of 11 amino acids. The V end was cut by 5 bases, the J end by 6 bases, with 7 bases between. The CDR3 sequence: CASSPVPEAFF. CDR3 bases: TGTGCCAGCAGCCCGGTACCTGAAGCTTTCTTT.

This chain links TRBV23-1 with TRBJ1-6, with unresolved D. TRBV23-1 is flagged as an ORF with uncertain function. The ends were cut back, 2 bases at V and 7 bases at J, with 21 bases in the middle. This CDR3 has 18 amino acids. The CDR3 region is CASSQLPPLGQLNSPLHF. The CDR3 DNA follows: TGCGCCAGCAGTCAACTCCCCCCCTTGGGCCAGTTGAATTCACCCCTCCACTTT.

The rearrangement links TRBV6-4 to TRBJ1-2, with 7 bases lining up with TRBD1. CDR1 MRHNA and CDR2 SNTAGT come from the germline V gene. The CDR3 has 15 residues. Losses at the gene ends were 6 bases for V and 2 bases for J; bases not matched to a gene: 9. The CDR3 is CASRPDRADNYGYTF. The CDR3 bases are TGTGCCAGCAGACCCGACAGGGCTGACAACTATGGCTACACCTTC.

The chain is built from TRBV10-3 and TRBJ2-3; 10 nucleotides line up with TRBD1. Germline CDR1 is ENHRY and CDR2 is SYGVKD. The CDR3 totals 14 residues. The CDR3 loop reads CASLRGQGSDTQYF. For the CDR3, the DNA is TGTGCTTCCCTTAGGGGACAGGGGTCGGATACGCAGTATTTT.

CDR3 in DNA: TGTGCCAGCAGTTACCGTAGGGGTGGCTACGAGCAGTACTTC. It is translated as CASSYRRGGYEQYF. The chain carries TRBV6-5 and TRBJ2-7; a weak D match, TRBD1 (5 bases). Trimming removed 2 bases from V and 3 bases from J, with 11 bases in between. The CDR3 extends over 14 amino acids. Germline V gives CDR1 MNHEY, CDR2 SVGAGI.

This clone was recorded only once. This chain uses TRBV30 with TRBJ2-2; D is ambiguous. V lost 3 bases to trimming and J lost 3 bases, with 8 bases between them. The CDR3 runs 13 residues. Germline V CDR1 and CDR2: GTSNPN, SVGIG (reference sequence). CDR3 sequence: CAWSPLDTGELFF. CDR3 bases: TGTGCCTGGAGCCCCCTCGACACCGGGGAGCTGTTTTTT.

CDR3 residues: CASSLDRTAAYEQYF. The DNA for the CDR3 is TGTGCCAGCAGCTTAGATAGGACAGCAGCCTACGAGCAGTACTTC. V and J are TRBV11-2 and TRBJ2-7; D perhaps matches TRBD1 (6 bases). The CDR3 is 15 residues long. Germline-derived CDR1 and CDR2 are SGHAT and FQNNGV. V lost 0 bases to trimming and J lost 2 bases, with 11 bases between them.

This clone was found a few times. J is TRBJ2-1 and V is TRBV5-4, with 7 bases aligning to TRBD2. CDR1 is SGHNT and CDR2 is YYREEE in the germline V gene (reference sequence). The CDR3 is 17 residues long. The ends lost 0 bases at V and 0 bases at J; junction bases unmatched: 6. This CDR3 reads CASSLAEAGSSYNEQFF. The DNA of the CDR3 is TGTGCCAGCAGCTTGGCGGAAGCGGGAAGCTCCTACAATGAGCAGTTCTTC.

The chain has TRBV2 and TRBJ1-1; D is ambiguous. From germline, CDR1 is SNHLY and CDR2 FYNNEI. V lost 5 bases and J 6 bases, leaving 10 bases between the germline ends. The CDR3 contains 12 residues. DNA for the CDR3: TGTGCCAGCAGTCCTGACATCTCTGAAGCTTTCTTT. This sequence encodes CASSPDISEAFF.